Below, 14 T cell receptor beta chains from the same sample are listed, as sequenced in a study of radiotherapy plus CTLA-4 blockade in lung cancer. Profiled with immunoSEQ multiplex PCR; TCRdb holds only in-frame clones, not every one. Here the sample spans about 76,000 clones, 84% being singletons. The sequencing used peripheral blood, collected from a patient treated with radiotherapy plus ipilimumab. These receptors came from a human donor with non-small cell lung cancer who had stable disease on radiotherapy plus ipilimumab.

The chain has TRBV2 and TRBJ1-1; 7 bases are shared with TRBD1. V shed 4 bases, J shed 11 bases, and the junction held 10 bases outside the gene matches. Germline assignment: CDR1 SNHLY and CDR2 FYNNEI. The CDR3 extends over 13 amino acids. CDR3: CASSADRESGAFF. The CDR3 coding sequence is TGTGCCAGCAGTGCCGACAGGGAATCTGGGGCTTTCTTT.

The gene calls are TRBV11-2 and TRBJ1-2, with D possibly being TRBD1 (5 bases). Germline assignment: CDR1 SGHAT and CDR2 FQNNGV. The CDR3 covers 13 residues. V lost 6 bases and J 2 bases, leaving 10 bases between the germline ends. CDR3 bases: TGTGCCAGCAGGTCCAGGGTGAACTATGGCTACACCTTC. It translates to CASRSRVNYGYTF.

This sequence joins TRBV28 and TRBJ2-4, with D possibly being TRBD2 (5 bases). The germline gives CDR1 MDHEN, CDR2 SYDVKM. The CDR3 extends over 17 amino acids. The V end was cut by 6 bases, the J end by 7 bases, with 25 bases between. The CDR3 spells CASSSTLPGRAVNIQYF. The CDR3 coding sequence is TGTGCCAGCAGCTCCACCCTCCCGGGCCGAGCGGTGAACATTCAGTACTTC.

The chain joins TRBV2 to TRBJ2-5, with D unresolved. CDR1 is SNHLY and CDR2 is FYNNEI in the germline V gene. The germline V and J ends were trimmed by 5 bases and 1 base, with 5 bases remaining between them. The CDR3 spans 12 residues. Here the CDR3 DNA reads TGTGCCAGCAGTCAGGCCCAAGAGACCCAGTACTTC. Translated, it gives CASSQAQETQYF.

This clone was seen only a few times. The V and J genes are TRBV13 and TRBJ2-7; 7 bases fit TRBD2. CDR3 size: 15 residues. The junction had 8 bases not matched to a gene; V was cut back by 2 bases and J by 4 bases. Germline V gives CDR1 PRHDT, CDR2 FYEKMQ (reference sequence). The CDR3 loop reads CASSLRPAGQYEQYF. The CDR3 coding sequence is TGTGCCAGCAGCTTAAGGCCAGCGGGGCAATACGAGCAGTACTTC.

Remarks on this clone: Compared with germline, one end of the junction differs, possibly owing to a read error. The sample contains more than one DNA sequence encoding this CDR3. The rearrangement links TRBV29-1 to TRBJ1-1; D might be TRBD1 (6 bases). The CDR3 contains 12 residues. CDR1 is SQVTM, CDR2 ANQGSEA, per germline. The CDR3 sequence is CRVGGRGTEAFF. Here the CDR3 DNA reads TGCCGCGTTGGGGGGCGGGGGACTGAAGCTTTCTTT.

The genes are TRBV5-1 and TRBJ2-2; D unclear. The CDR3 extends over 16 amino acids. Trimming took off 0 bases at V and 0 bases at J, with 9 bases between the two ends. Germline values: CDR1 SGHRS, CDR2 YFSETQ. The CDR3 region has the DNA TGCGCCAGCAGCTTGGAGGGTAGCCCGAACACCGGGGAGCTGTTTTTT. Encoded protein: CASSLEGSPNTGELFF.

This chain links TRBV15 with TRBJ2-7, with D unclear. The CDR3 runs to 10 residues. Germline CDR1 and CDR2: LNHNV and YYDKDF (reference sequence). V lost 7 bases to trimming and J lost 5 bases, with 6 bases between them. CDR3 sequence: CATTQNEQYF. In nucleotides, the CDR3 is TGTGCCACCACCCAGAACGAGCAGTACTTC. The full variable domain, in which reference TRBV15 and TRBJ2-7 provide the parts outside the CDR3, is DAMVIQNPRYQVTQFGKPVTLSCSQTLNHNVMYWYQQKSSQAPKLLFHYYDKDFNNEADTPDNFQSRRPNTSFCFLDIRSPGLGDTAMYLCATTQNEQYFGPGTRLTVT.

The V call is TRBV28, the J call TRBJ1-5; D gene unclear. The germline gives CDR1 MDHEN, CDR2 SYDVKM. CDR3 length: 15 residues. The V and J ends lost 4 bases and 0 bases respectively, with 10 bases between them. The CDR3: CASSSGGLSNQPQHF. The DNA of the CDR3 is TGTGCCAGCAGTTCGGGAGGCCTTAGCAATCAGCCCCAGCATTTT.

V gene TRBV27 combines with J gene TRBJ2-7; D may be TRBD1 (5 bases). Deletions cut 5 bases from V and 4 bases from J, with 15 bases between. Germline V gene sequence: CDR1 MNHEY, CDR2 SMNVEV (reference sequence). CDR3 size: 14 residues. CDR3 bases: TGTGCCAGCAGTCCCTCCCGGTCAGGGTACGAGCAGTACTTC. Protein: CASSPSRSGYEQYF.

This chain connects TRBV11-3 to TRBJ2-5; 12 bases line up with TRBD2. The germline CDR1 and CDR2 sequences are SGHNT and YENEEA. There are 15 residues in the CDR3. V dropped 6 bases and J dropped 4; count of bases not matched to a gene: 6. The CDR3 loop is CASSQRLAGVETQYF. The CDR3 nucleotides read TGTGCCAGCAGTCAGAGACTAGCGGGGGTAGAGACCCAGTACTTC. Drawing the rest from reference TRBV11-3 and TRBJ2-5, the complete variable domain is EAGVVQSPRYKIIEKKQPVAFWCNPISGHNTLYWYLQNLGQGPELLIRYENEEAVDDSQLPKDRFSAERLKGVDSTLKIQPAELGDSAVYLCASSQRLAGVETQYFGPGTRLLVL.

The chain has TRBV7-8 and TRBJ1-1; the D gene is possibly TRBD1 (6 bases). The V end was cut by 5 bases, the J end by 0 bases, with 16 bases between. This CDR3 has 16 residues. Germline-derived CDR1 and CDR2 are SGHVS and FQNEAQ. CDR3 in amino acids: CASSLPGGGMNTEAFF. The CDR3 DNA follows: TGTGCCAGCAGCCTGCCCGGGGGCGGCATGAACACTGAAGCTTTCTTT.

This sequence joins TRBV4-1 and TRBJ1-1; D may be TRBD1 (6 bases). CDR3 size: 17 residues. The V gene lost 4 bases and the J gene lost 3 bases, with 21 bases spanning the gap. CDR1 is MGHRA, CDR2 YSYEKL, per germline. Here the CDR3 DNA reads TGCGCCAGCAGCCCAGGGAACAGGGCTTATTCCGACACTGAAGCTTTCTTT. Translating gives CASSPGNRAYSDTEAFF.

The chain combines TRBV11-2 with TRBJ2-7; the D gene is possibly TRBD2 (5 bases). Trimming pared 6 bases from V and 8 bases from J, leaving 14 bases between. CDR3 length: 12 residues. Germline lookup yields CDR1 SGHAT and CDR2 FQNNGV. Here the CDR3 DNA reads TGTGCCAGCAGTTCATTAGCGTGGAAGCAGTACTTC. This translates into CASSSLAWKQYF.